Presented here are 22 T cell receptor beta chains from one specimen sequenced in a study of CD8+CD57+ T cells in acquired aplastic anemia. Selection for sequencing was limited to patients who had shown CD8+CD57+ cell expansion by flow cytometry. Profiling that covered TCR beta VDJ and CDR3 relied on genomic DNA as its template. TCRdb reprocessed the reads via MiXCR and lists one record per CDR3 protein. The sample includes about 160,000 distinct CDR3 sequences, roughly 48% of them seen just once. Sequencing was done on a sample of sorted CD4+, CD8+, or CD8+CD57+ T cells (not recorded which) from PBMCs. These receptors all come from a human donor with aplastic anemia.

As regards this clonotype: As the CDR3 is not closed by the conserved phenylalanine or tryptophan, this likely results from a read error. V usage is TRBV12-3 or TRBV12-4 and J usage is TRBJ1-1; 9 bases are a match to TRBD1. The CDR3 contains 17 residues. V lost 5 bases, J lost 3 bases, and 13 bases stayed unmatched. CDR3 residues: CASSRDRVTGRDTEAFL. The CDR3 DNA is TGTGCCAGCAGTAGGGACAGGGTAACTGGTCGGGACACTGAAGCTTTCCTT.

The CDR3 DNA follows: TGTGCCAGCAGTTACGGGACAGGGCCTTACGAGCAGTACTTC. Translating it yields CASSYGTGPYEQYF. This chain joins TRBV27 and TRBJ2-7; 9 bases line up with TRBD1. Germline CDR1 reads MNHEY; CDR2 reads SMNVEV (reference sequence). The length of the CDR3 is 14 residues. Trimming took 4 bases from V and 4 from J; bases not matched to a gene: 5.

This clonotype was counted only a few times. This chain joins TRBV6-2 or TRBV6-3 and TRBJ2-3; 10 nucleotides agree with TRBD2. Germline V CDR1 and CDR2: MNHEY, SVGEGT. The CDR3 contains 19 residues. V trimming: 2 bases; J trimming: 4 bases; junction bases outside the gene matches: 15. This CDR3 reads CASSYDRGQLAGPPDTQYF. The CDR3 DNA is TGTGCCAGCAGTTACGACAGAGGGCAACTAGCGGGGCCCCCAGATACGCAGTATTTT.

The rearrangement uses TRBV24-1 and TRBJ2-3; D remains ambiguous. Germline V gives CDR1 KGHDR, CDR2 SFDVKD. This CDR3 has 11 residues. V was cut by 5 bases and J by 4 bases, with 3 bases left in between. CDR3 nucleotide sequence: TGTGCCACCAGTGCCGCAGATACGCAGTATTTT. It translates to CATSAADTQYF.

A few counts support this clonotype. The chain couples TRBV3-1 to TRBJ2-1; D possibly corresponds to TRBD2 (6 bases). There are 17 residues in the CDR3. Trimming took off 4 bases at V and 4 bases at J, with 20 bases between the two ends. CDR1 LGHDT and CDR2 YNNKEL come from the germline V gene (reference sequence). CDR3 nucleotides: TGTGCCAGCAGCCGACCCCAAGGGTTGGGGACTTACAATGAGCAGTTCTTC. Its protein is CASSRPQGLGTYNEQFF.

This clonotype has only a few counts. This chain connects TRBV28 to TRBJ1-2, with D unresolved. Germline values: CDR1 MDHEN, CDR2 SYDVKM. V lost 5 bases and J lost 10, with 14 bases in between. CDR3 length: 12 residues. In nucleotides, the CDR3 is TGTGCCAGCAGTCCTGATCGGCATGACTACACCTTC. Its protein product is CASSPDRHDYTF.

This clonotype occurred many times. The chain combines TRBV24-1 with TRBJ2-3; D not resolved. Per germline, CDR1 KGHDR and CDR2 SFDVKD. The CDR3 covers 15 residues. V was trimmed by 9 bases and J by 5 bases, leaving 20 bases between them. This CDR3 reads CATGSTLLPQDTQYF. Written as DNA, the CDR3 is TGTGCCACCGGATCGACCCTTCTCCCCCAAGATACGCAGTATTTT.

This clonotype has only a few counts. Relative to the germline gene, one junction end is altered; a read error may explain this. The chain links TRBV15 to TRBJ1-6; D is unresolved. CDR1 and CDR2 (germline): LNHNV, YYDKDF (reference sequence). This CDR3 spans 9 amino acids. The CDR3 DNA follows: TGCTCCTATAATTCACCCCTCCACTTT. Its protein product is CSYNSPLHF.

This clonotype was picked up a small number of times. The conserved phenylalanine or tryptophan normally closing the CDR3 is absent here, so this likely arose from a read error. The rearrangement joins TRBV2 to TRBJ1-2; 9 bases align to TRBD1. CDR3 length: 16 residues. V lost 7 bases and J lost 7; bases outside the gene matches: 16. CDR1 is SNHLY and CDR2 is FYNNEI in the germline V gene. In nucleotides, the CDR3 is TGTGCCAGCACCCCCGCCCAAACAGGGGGCCTTATTGGCTACACCGTC. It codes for CASTPAQTGGLIGYTV.

The CDR3 region is CASSLVGATEAFF. The CDR3 DNA reads TGTGCCAGCAGCTTGGTTGGGGCTACTGAAGCTTTCTTT. The V and J genes are TRBV5-6 and TRBJ1-1; possibly TRBD1 for D (5 bases). Germline V gene sequence: CDR1 SGHDT, CDR2 YYEEEE. The V end lost 0 bases, the J end lost 5 bases, and 8 bases lay between the germline ends. The CDR3 covers 13 residues.

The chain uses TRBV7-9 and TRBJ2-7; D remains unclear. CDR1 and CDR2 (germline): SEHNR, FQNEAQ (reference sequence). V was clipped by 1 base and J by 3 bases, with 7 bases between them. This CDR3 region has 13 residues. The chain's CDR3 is CASSLGRIYEQYF. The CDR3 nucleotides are TGTGCCAGCAGCTTAGGCCGGATCTACGAGCAGTACTTC.

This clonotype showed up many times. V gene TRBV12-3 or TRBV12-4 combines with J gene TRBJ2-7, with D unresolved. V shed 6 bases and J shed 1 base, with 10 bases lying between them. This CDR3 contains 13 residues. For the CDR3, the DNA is TGTGCCAGCAGGGGCGCGGTTTCCTACGAGCAGTACTTC. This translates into CASRGAVSYEQYF.

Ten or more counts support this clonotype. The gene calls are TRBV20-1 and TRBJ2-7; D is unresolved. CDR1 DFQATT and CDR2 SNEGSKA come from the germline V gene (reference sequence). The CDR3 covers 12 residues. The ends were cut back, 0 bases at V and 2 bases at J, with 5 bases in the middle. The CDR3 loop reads CSAREMPYEQYF. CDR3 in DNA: TGCAGTGCTAGAGAGATGCCCTACGAGCAGTACTTC.

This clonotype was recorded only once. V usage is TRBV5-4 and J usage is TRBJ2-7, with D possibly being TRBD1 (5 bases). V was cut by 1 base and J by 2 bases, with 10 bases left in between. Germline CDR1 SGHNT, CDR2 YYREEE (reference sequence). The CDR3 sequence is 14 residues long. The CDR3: CASSLRQLPYEQYF. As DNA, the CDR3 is TGTGCCAGCAGCTTGCGACAGCTCCCCTACGAGCAGTACTTC.

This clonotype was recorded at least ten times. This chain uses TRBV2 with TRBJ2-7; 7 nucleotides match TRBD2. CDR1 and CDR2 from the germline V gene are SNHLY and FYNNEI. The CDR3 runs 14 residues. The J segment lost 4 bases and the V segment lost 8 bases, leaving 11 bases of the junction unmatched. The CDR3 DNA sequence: TGTGCCAGCTGCGCAGGGAGGGCACAATACGAGCAGTACTTC. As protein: CASCAGRAQYEQYF.

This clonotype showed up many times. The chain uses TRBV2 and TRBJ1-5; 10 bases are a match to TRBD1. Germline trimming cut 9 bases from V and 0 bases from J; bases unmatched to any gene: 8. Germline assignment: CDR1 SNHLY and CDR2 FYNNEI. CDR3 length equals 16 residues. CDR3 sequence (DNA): TGTGCCAGTGCGGGACAGGGGCTGTCTAGCAATCAGCCCCAGCATTTT. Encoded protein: CASAGQGLSSNQPQHF.

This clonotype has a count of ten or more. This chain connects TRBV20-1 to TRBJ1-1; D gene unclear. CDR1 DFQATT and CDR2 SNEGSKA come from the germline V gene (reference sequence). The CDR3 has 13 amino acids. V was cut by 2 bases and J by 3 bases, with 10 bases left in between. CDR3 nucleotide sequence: TGCAGTGCTAGATCCGGGGTAGACACTGAAGCTTTCTTT. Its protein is CSARSGVDTEAFF.

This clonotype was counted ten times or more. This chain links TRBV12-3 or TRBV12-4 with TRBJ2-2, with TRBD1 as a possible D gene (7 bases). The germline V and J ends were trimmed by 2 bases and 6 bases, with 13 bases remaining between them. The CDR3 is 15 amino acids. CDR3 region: CASSLTQGGAGELFF. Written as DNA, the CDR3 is TGTGCCAGCAGTTTAACGCAGGGGGGCGCCGGGGAGCTGTTTTTT.

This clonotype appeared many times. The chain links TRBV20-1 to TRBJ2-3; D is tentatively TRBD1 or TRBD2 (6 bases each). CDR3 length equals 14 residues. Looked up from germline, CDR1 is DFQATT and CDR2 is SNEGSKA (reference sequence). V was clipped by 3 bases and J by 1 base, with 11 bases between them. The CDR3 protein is CSARPGGGTDTQYF. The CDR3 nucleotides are TGCAGTGCTAGGCCCGGGGGCGGCACAGATACGCAGTATTTT.

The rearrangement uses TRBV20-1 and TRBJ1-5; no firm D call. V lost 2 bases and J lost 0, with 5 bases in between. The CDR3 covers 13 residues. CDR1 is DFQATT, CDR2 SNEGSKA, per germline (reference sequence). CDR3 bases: TGCAGTGCTAGATCGGTTAGCAATCAGCCCCAGCATTTT. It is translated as CSARSVSNQPQHF.

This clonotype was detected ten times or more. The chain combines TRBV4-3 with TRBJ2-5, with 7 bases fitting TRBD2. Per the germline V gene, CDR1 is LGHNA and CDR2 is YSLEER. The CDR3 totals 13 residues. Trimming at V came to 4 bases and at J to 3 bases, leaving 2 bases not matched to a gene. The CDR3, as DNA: TGCGCCAGCAGCCTGGGAGGGGAAGAGACCCAGTACTTC. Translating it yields CASSLGGEETQYF.

The CDR3 sequence is CASSPGGVDPDGELFF. For the CDR3, the DNA is TGTGCCAGCAGCCCCGGCGGGGTTGACCCCGACGGGGAGCTGTTTTTT. The V and J genes are TRBV5-6 and TRBJ2-2, with a weak D call TRBD2 (6 bases). This CDR3 comprises 16 residues. CDR1 SGHDT and CDR2 YYEEEE come from the germline V gene. Trimming took off 4 bases at V and 7 bases at J, with 20 bases between the two ends.